This entry is about one TCR beta chain. Its antigen is not known. These data come from a study of cytomegalovirus exposure and HLA in healthy donors. Study background: There were 88 million or so unique TCRs (from HLA-typed donors) in an early data release. Whole-study results and caveats: Available immune exposure information was restricted to CMV serostatus only. Among the most significant clusters, several appeared linked to common viral pathogens in a later analysis.

This CDR3 region has 17 residues. V dropped 3 bases and J dropped 0; count of bases not matched to a gene: 6. In germline, CDR1 is MNHNS, CDR2 SASEGT. This PCR relied on a set of 60 Vbeta primers and 13 Jbeta primers. The data were produced by immunoSEQ multiplex PCR, yet TCRdb's version contains in-frame clones alone and is incomplete. Recorded for this sample: about 140,000 clones. The rearrangement joins TRBV6-1 to TRBJ1-1; the match to TRBD1 covers 11 bases. The material sequenced was PBMCs. The clonotype comes from a male donor in good health and CMV-seronegative. This CDR3 is CASSDRVGQGVNTEAFF. The DNA for the CDR3 is TGTGCCAGCAGTGATCGAGTGGGACAGGGGGTGAACACTGAAGCTTTCTTT.